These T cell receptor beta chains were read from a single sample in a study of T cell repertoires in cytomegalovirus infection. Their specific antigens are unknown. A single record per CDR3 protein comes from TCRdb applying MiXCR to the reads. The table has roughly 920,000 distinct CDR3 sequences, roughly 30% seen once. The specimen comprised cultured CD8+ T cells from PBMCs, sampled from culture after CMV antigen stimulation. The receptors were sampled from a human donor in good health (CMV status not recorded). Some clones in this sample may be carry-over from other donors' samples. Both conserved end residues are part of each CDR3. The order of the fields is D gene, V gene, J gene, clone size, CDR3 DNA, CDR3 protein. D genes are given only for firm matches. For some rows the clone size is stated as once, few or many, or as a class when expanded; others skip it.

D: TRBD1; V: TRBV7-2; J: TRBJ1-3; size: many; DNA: TGTGCCAGCAGCTCTACTGAAGGGGGCGGTCTTACTTCTTCCGGGATTGGAAACACCATATATTTT; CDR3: CASSSTEGGGLTSSGIGNTIYF
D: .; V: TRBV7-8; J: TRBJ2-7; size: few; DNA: TGTGCCAGCAGCTTGAAAGACGGGACTTCCGAGCAGTACTTC; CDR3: CASSLKDGTSEQYF
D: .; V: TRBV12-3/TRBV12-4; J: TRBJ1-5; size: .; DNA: TGTGCCAGCAGTTTCCCGGGGATCAATCAGCCCCAGCATTTT; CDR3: CASSFPGINQPQHF
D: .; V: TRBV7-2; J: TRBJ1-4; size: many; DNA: TGTGCCAGCAGCTTGTCCCTCTATTCTGAAAAACTGTTTTTT; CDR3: CASSLSLYSEKLFF
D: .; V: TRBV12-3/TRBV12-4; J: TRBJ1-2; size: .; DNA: TGTGCCAGCAGTTTAGGGCAGGTGAATAACTATGGCTACACCTTC; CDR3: CASSLGQVNNYGYTF
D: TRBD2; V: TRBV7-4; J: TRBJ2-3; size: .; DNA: TGTGCCAGCAGCTTAATCGGCCACAATATTGCGACTAGCGGGGGGGAAAGCACACATACGCAGTATTTT; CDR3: CASSLIGHNIATSGGESTHTQYF
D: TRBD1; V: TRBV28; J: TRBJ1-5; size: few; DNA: TGTGCCAGCAGCCCGGCCCGACAGGGGAGTCAGCCCCAGCATTTT; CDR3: CASSPARQGSQPQHF
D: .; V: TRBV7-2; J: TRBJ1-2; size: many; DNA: TGTGCCAGCAGCCGAGAGGAGGGGCCTTGGAGCTATGGCTACACCTTC; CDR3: CASSREEGPWSYGYTF
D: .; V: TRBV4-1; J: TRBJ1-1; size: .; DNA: TGCGCCAGCAGCCAAGCTACGGGCATGAACACTGAAGCTTTCTTT; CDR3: CASSQATGMNTEAFF
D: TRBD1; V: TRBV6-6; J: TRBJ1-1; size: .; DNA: TGTGCCAGCAGTAACAGGGGGGCGAACACTGAAGCTTTCTTT; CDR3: CASSNRGANTEAFF